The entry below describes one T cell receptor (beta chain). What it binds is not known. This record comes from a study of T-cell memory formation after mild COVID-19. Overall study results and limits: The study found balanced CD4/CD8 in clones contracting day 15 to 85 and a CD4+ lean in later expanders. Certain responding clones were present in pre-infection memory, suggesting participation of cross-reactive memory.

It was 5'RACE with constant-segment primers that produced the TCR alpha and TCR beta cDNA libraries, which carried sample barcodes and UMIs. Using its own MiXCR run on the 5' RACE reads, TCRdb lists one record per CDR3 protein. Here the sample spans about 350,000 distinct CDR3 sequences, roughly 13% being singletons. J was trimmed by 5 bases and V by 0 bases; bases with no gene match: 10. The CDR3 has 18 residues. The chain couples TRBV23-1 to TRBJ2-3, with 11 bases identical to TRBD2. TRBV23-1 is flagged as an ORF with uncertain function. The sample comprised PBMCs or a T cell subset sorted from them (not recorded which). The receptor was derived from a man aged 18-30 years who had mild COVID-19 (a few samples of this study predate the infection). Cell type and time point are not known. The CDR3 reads CASSQSGLAGGLGDTQYF. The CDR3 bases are TGCGCCAGCAGTCAATCCGGCCTAGCGGGGGGTCTAGGAGATACGCAGTATTTT.